The 31 T cell receptor beta chains below come from one sample, sequenced in a study of cytomegalovirus exposure and HLA in healthy donors. The PCR ran on 60 Vbeta and 13 Jbeta primers. The table came from immunoSEQ multiplex PCR; TCRdb's copy has only in-frame clones and leaves some out. The sample shows some 130,000 clones, and 1.5% to 2% sits with its ten largest clones. Sequencing was carried out using PBMCs. The source is a man between 18 and 29 years old in good health and CMV-seronegative.

V usage is TRBV29-1 and J usage is TRBJ1-5; maybe TRBD1 (5 bases). CDR1 is SQVTM, CDR2 ANQGSEA, per germline. Trimming removed 6 bases at V and 4 bases at J, with 16 bases between. The CDR3 consists of 14 residues. CDR3 in DNA: TGCAGCGTGGCAGACAGTGGCAAAAATCAGCCCCAGCATTTT. The encoded protein is CSVADSGKNQPQHF.

The CDR3 protein is CASSLDRGYEQYF. The CDR3, as DNA: TGTGCCAGCAGCTTAGATCGCGGCTACGAGCAGTACTTC. The chain couples TRBV11-3 to TRBJ2-7, with D hard to call. Germline CDR1 SGHNT, CDR2 YENEEA. This CDR3 comprises 13 residues. V shed 0 bases and J shed 3 bases, with 6 bases lying between them. Looking up the rest from reference TRBV11-3 and TRBJ2-7 gives the full variable domain: EAGVVQSPRYKIIEKKQPVAFWCNPISGHNTLYWYLQNLGQGPELLIRYENEEAVDDSQLPKDRFSAERLKGVDSTLKIQPAELGDSAVYLCASSLDRGYEQYFGPGTRLTVT.

V usage is TRBV28 and J usage is TRBJ2-5, with a weak D call TRBD1 (7 bases). Germline CDR1 is MDHEN and CDR2 is SYDVKM. The CDR3 runs 17 residues. Trimming left V 3 bases short and J 5 bases short, with 22 bases between. The CDR3 DNA reads as TGTGCCAGCAGTTTTAGCGCCGCGAGGGGGCGGGGTGAGACCCAGTACTTC. Translating gives CASSFSAARGRGETQYF.

This rearrangement joins TRBV28 to TRBJ2-7, with 8 bases fitting TRBD2. The CDR3 totals 15 residues. V was pared by 6 bases and J by 0 bases, with 7 bases of the junction left unmatched. CDR1 and CDR2 from the germline V gene are MDHEN and SYDVKM. The CDR3 sequence is CASRSPGGSSYEQYF. In DNA form, the CDR3 reads TGTGCCAGCAGGAGTCCGGGAGGGAGCTCCTACGAGCAGTACTTC.

The V gene is TRBV12-2, the J gene TRBJ1-1; TRBD1 is taken as the D call from the table, unchecked against the DNA. TRBV12-2 is marked as a pseudogene. The CDR3 consists of 17 residues. The CDR3 sequence is CASRLAHVEHRNTEAFF. Written as DNA, the CDR3 is TGTGCAAGTCGCTTAGCGCATGTAGAACACAGGAACACTGAAGCTTTCTTT.

The rearrangement uses TRBV7-9 and TRBJ2-2; 12 nucleotides agree with TRBD2. The V segment lost 5 bases and the J segment 3 bases; nucleotides outside the gene matches: 4. The CDR3 length is 16 residues. CDR1 and CDR2 (germline): SEHNR, FQNEAQ (reference sequence). The CDR3: CASSPRLAGDTGELFF. The CDR3 DNA reads as TGTGCCAGCAGCCCAAGACTAGCGGGAGACACCGGGGAGCTGTTTTTT.

The chain links TRBV7-8 to TRBJ1-6; D uncertain. Germline V gives CDR1 SGHVS, CDR2 FQNEAQ. The V gene lost 5 bases and the J gene lost 2 bases, with 13 bases spanning the gap. CDR3 length: 16 residues. Written as DNA, the CDR3 is TGTGCCAGCAGCCCCTCGGGGAGTACCTATAATTCACCCCTCCACTTT. Residues: CASSPSGSTYNSPLHF.

This chain connects TRBV6-4 to TRBJ2-3; 9 bases match TRBD2. CDR3 length: 15 amino acids. In germline, CDR1 is MRHNA, CDR2 SNTAGT. The J segment lost 4 bases and the V segment lost 3 bases, leaving 5 bases of the junction unmatched. Here the CDR3 DNA reads TGTGCCAGCAGTGAGAGAGCGGGAGGTCCAGATACGCAGTATTTT. It codes for CASSERAGGPDTQYF.

This chain uses TRBV2 with TRBJ2-1; the match to TRBD2 covers 10 bases. The CDR3 extends over 17 amino acids. Losses at the gene ends were 6 bases for V and 4 bases for J; bases not matched to a gene: 12. From germline, CDR1 is SNHLY and CDR2 FYNNEI. In DNA, the CDR3 is TGTGCCAGCAGGCATACTAGCGGGGCCGCTCTTTACAATGAGCAGTTCTTC. Amino acids: CASRHTSGAALYNEQFF.

The rearrangement uses TRBV28 and TRBJ1-1; D might be TRBD1 (6 bases). Trimming removed 6 bases at V and 4 bases at J, with 21 bases between. Germline CDR1 is MDHEN and CDR2 is SYDVKM. The CDR3 loop spans 16 amino acids. The CDR3 protein is CASSSAAAGAITEAFF. CDR3 coding DNA: TGTGCCAGCAGCTCCGCGGCGGCAGGGGCGATCACTGAAGCTTTCTTT. The entire variable domain, with the rest obtained from reference TRBV28 and TRBJ1-1, is as follows: DVKVTQSSRYLVKRTGEKVFLECVQDMDHENMFWYRQDPGLGLRLIYFSYDVKMKEKGDIPEGYSVSREKKERFSLILESASTNQTSMYLCASSSAAAGAITEAFFGQGTRLTVV.

V is TRBV6-4 and J is TRBJ2-3; 7 bases fit TRBD2. CDR3 length: 16 residues. Germline V gene sequence: CDR1 MRHNA, CDR2 SNTAGT. The J segment lost 2 bases and the V segment lost 6 bases, leaving 11 bases of the junction unmatched. The CDR3 reads CASSRLAGAPTDTQYF. The CDR3 DNA reads TGTGCCAGCAGCCGGTTAGCGGGTGCCCCCACAGATACGCAGTATTTT.

The rearrangement joins TRBV4-3 to TRBJ2-7, with D maybe TRBD2 (6 bases). CDR3 length: 13 residues. The V and J ends lost 1 base and 2 bases respectively, with 6 bases between them. Looked up from germline, CDR1 is LGHNA and CDR2 is YSLEER. CDR3 sequence: CASSQGLAYEQYF. In nucleotides, the CDR3 is TGCGCCAGCAGCCAAGGACTAGCCTACGAGCAGTACTTC.

This chain uses TRBV5-4 with TRBJ1-1; perhaps TRBD1 as D (6 bases). Trimming pared 3 bases from V and 1 base from J, leaving 7 bases between. This CDR3 region has 13 residues. Germline lookup yields CDR1 SGHNT and CDR2 YYREEE (reference sequence). The CDR3 coding sequence is TGTGCCAGCAGCTCGACAGGGAACACTGAAGCTTTCTTT. The encoded protein is CASSSTGNTEAFF.

This rearrangement joins TRBV19 to TRBJ2-7; D uncertain. This CDR3 has 15 amino acids. The ends were cut back, 3 bases at V and 1 base at J, with 13 bases in the middle. Germline V gene lookup returns CDR1 LNHDA and CDR2 SQIVND (reference sequence). The CDR3 bases are TGTGCCAGTAGTATCTCTCCAGGTCTTTCCTACGAGCAGTACTTC. It specifies CASSISPGLSYEQYF.

The chain carries TRBV11-3 and TRBJ2-5; TRBD2 aligns across 8 bases. J was trimmed by 2 bases and V by 0 bases; bases with no gene match: 5. Germline lookup yields CDR1 SGHNT and CDR2 YENEEA. This CDR3 spans 16 amino acids. CDR3 DNA: TGTGCCAGCAGCTTAGATGCGGGGGGTGCACAAGAGACCCAGTACTTC. It encodes CASSLDAGGAQETQYF.

The gene calls are TRBV28 and TRBJ1-3; a weak D match, TRBD1 (5 bases). This CDR3 is 14 amino acids long. Trimming shortened V by 4 bases and J by 0 bases, and 7 bases separated the two germline ends. CDR1 MDHEN and CDR2 SYDVKM come from the germline V gene. The CDR3 DNA reads TGTGCCAGCAGTTGGGACTACTCTGGAAACACCATATATTTT. It encodes CASSWDYSGNTIYF.

The genes are TRBV13 and TRBJ2-7, with D possibly TRBD1 on 5 matching bases. V gave up 5 bases and J gave up 3 bases, with 20 bases separating them. The CDR3 sequence is 16 residues long. Germline V gene data show CDR1 as PRHDT and CDR2 as FYEKMQ (reference sequence). The DNA of the CDR3 is TGTGCCAGCAGCCCCATCATAAAGGGGCCGAACTACGAGCAGTACTTC. Amino acid sequence: CASSPIIKGPNYEQYF.

The CDR3 sequence is CASSLRQGAVQPQHF. The CDR3, as DNA: TGTGCCAGCAGCTTACGGCAGGGGGCTGTTCAGCCCCAGCATTTT. The V gene is TRBV7-2, the J gene TRBJ1-5; 8 bases are a match to TRBD1. The germline V gene has CDR1 SGHTA and CDR2 FQGNSA. The ends lost 2 bases at V and 6 bases at J; junction bases unmatched: 6. The CDR3 length is 15 residues.

The chain is built from TRBV29-1 and TRBJ2-3, with 9 bases aligning to TRBD1. Germline V lookup: CDR1 SQVTM, CDR2 ANQGSEA. The CDR3 contains 16 residues. V was clipped by 7 bases and J by 6 bases; unmatched bases: 17. Here the CDR3 reads CSAILVWDRVGDTQYF. CDR3 nucleotide sequence: TGCAGCGCTATCTTGGTCTGGGACAGGGTCGGCGATACGCAGTATTTT.

The chain carries TRBV14 and TRBJ2-1; TRBD2 aligns across 13 bases. CDR1 SGHDN and CDR2 FVKESK come from the germline V gene. This CDR3 is 16 amino acids long. V shed 3 bases and J 9 bases; nucleotides not matched to a gene: 8. The CDR3 coding sequence is TGTGCCAGCAGCCACCTGGGACTAGCGGGGATCAGTGAGCAGTTCTTC. Its protein product is CASSHLGLAGISEQFF.

The chain joins TRBV4-3 to TRBJ1-1; 7 bases match TRBD1. Germline V gives CDR1 LGHNA, CDR2 YSLEER. V trimming: 2 bases; J trimming: 1 base; junction bases outside the gene matches: 7. This CDR3 has 16 amino acids. CDR3 nucleotides: TGCGCCAGCAGCCAAAAGCCGGGACAGCCGAACACTGAAGCTTTCTTT. Protein: CASSQKPGQPNTEAFF.

V and J are TRBV30 and TRBJ2-3; 15 bases fit TRBD2. The V segment lost 2 bases and the J segment 1 base; nucleotides outside the gene matches: 7. The CDR3 extends over 18 amino acids. In germline, CDR1 is GTSNPN, CDR2 SVGIG (reference sequence). CDR3 sequence (DNA): TGTGCCTGGAGTTCCTCACGGACTAGCGGGGGGGGCACAGATACGCAGTATTTT. This gives the protein CAWSSSRTSGGGTDTQYF.

V and J are TRBV30 and TRBJ1-6, with a tentative D call TRBD1 (5 bases). The CDR3 contains 13 residues. The ends were cut back, 2 bases at V and 5 bases at J, with 7 bases in the middle. In germline, CDR1 is GTSNPN, CDR2 SVGIG (reference sequence). The chain's CDR3 is CAWSTQDNSPLHF. CDR3 bases: TGTGCCTGGAGTACACAGGATAATTCACCCCTCCACTTT.

The rearrangement links TRBV11-1 to TRBJ2-5; 7 nucleotides match TRBD1. There are 13 residues in the CDR3. Per the germline V gene, CDR1 is SGHAT and CDR2 is FQDESV (reference sequence). V trimming: 1 base; J trimming: 9 bases; junction bases outside the gene matches: 5. The CDR3 DNA follows: TGTGCCAGCAGCTTAGGACAGGGTCTCGCCCAGTACTTC. Protein sequence: CASSLGQGLAQYF.

The V and J genes are TRBV10-1 and TRBJ1-5; 9 bases map to TRBD1. Germline V CDR1 and CDR2: WNHNN, SYGVQD (reference sequence). The CDR3 length is 17 residues. J was trimmed by 2 bases and V by 5 bases; bases with no gene match: 10. DNA of the CDR3: TGCGCCAGCAGTACTCGACCGGGACAGGGATGCAATCAGCCCCAGCATTTT. Translation gives CASSTRPGQGCNQPQHF.

This chain uses TRBV25-1 with TRBJ2-3, with D possibly matching TRBD1 (5 bases). This CDR3 spans 14 amino acids. Trimming took off 4 bases at V and 0 bases at J, with 8 bases between the two ends. Germline CDR1 and CDR2: MGHDK and SYGVNS. The CDR3 region is CASSAQESTDTQYF. The CDR3 DNA follows: TGTGCCAGCAGTGCACAGGAGAGCACAGATACGCAGTATTTT. The variable domain in full, with the rest retrieved from reference TRBV25-1 and TRBJ2-3, is EADIYQTPRYLVIGTGKKITLECSQTMGHDKMYWYQQDPGMELHLIHYSYGVNSTEKGDLSSESTVSRIRTEHFPLTLESARPSHTSQYLCASSAQESTDTQYFGPGTRLTVL.

The chain recombines TRBV6-1 with TRBJ1-2; weak D call: TRBD1 (6 bases). The CDR3 contains 14 residues. Germline V lookup: CDR1 MNHNS, CDR2 SASEGT. The V end lost 6 bases, the J end lost 4 bases, and 15 bases lay between the germline ends. This chain's CDR3 is CASRSGDRVYGYTF. The CDR3 DNA reads as TGTGCCAGCAGATCAGGGGATCGCGTCTATGGCTACACCTTC.

The V and J genes are TRBV7-2 and TRBJ2-7; 10 bases match TRBD2. The CDR3 is 15 amino acids. Per the germline V gene, CDR1 is SGHTA and CDR2 is FQGNSA. With 5 bases clipped from V and 2 bases from J, the junction kept 6 bases outside the gene matches. The CDR3 spells CASSPSGGRTYEQYF. CDR3 bases: TGTGCCAGCAGCCCTAGCGGGGGTAGGACCTACGAGCAGTACTTC. Variable domain in full (rest from reference TRBV7-2 and TRBJ2-7): GAGVSQSPSNKVTEKGKDVELRCDPISGHTALYWYRQSLGQGLEFLIYFQGNSAPDKSGLPSDRFSAERTGGSVSTLTIQRTQQEDSAVYLCASSPSGGRTYEQYFGPGTRLTVT.

CDR3 bases: TGTGCCAGCAGTCTGGGGGCCCCTGCTTCTGGAAACACCATATATTTT. This translates into CASSLGAPASGNTIYF. This chain joins TRBV27 and TRBJ1-3, with D perhaps TRBD1 (6 bases). Germline V lookup: CDR1 MNHEY, CDR2 SMNVEV (reference sequence). V gave up 5 bases and J gave up 1 base, with 15 bases separating them. CDR3 length: 16 residues.

The V and J genes are TRBV6-5 and TRBJ2-7, with D perhaps matching TRBD2 (6 bases). Germline CDR1 MNHEY, CDR2 SVGAGI. The length of the CDR3 is 13 residues. Trimming left V 2 bases short and J 2 bases short, with 7 bases between. The CDR3, as DNA: TGTGCCAGCAGTTACCCGGGGGCCTACGAGCAGTACTTC. Its translation: CASSYPGAYEQYF.

The gene calls are TRBV4-3 and TRBJ2-2; 9 nucleotides line up with TRBD2. This CDR3 has 20 residues. The V gene's germline CDR1 is LGHNA and CDR2 YSLEER. The trim removed 0 bases at V and 3 bases at J, leaving 14 bases unmatched. The CDR3 DNA sequence: TGCGCCAGCAGCCAAGATGGGTCCGGGGGCAGCGGGGGGTACACCGGGGAGCTGTTTTTT. Translating it yields CASSQDGSGGSGGYTGELFF.